Following are 27 T cell receptor beta chains from one sample sequenced in a study of cytomegalovirus exposure and HLA in healthy donors. Data came from immunoSEQ multiplex PCR; TCRdb stores just in-frame clones and leaves some out. The repertoire has roughly 240,000 clones, about 87% of them found once; the top ten carry about 3%. Sequencing was done on a sample of PBMCs. The origin of the receptors is a man younger than 35 in good health and CMV-seronegative.

This clone was found a few times. V gene TRBV7-2 combines with J gene TRBJ2-7; 11 bases are a match to TRBD2. CDR1 SGHTA and CDR2 FQGNSA come from the germline V gene. CDR3 size: 15 residues. The trim removed 2 bases at V and 2 bases at J, leaving 2 bases unmatched. CDR3: CASSLRLAGPYEQYF. CDR3 in DNA: TGTGCCAGCAGCTTAAGACTAGCGGGACCCTACGAGCAGTACTTC.

The J gene is TRBJ2-2, the V gene TRBV7-3, with a possible D match to TRBD1 (5 bases). Germline assignment: CDR1 SGHTA and CDR2 FQGTGA. V was clipped by 2 bases and J by 4 bases, with 11 bases between them. CDR3 length: 15 amino acids. The CDR3 DNA follows: TGTGCCAGCAGCTTACAGGGCAGTCCCACCGGGGAGCTGTTTTTT. This gives the protein CASSLQGSPTGELFF.

The gene calls are TRBV27 and TRBJ2-1; D uncertain. In germline, CDR1 is MNHEY, CDR2 SMNVEV (reference sequence). Between the trimmed V and J ends, which lost 1 base and 5 bases, there was a span of 6 bases. This CDR3 region has 13 residues. Written as DNA, the CDR3 is TGTGCCAGCAGTTTATTCCCGGACAATGAGCAGTTCTTC. Its translation is CASSLFPDNEQFF.

This sequence joins TRBV7-7 and TRBJ2-2; 8 nucleotides align to TRBD1. J lost 8 bases, V lost 5 bases, and 10 bases had no gene match. Germline V gives CDR1 SSHAT, CDR2 FNYEAQ (reference sequence). The CDR3 totals 15 residues. The CDR3 reads CASSPAAGGWGELFF. CDR3 nucleotides: TGTGCCAGCAGCCCCGCGGCAGGGGGCTGGGGGGAGCTGTTTTTT.

The chain joins TRBV19 to TRBJ1-6; the match to TRBD1 covers 8 bases. V was clipped by 10 bases and J by 13 bases; unmatched bases: 9. The CDR3 runs 12 residues. Looked up from germline, CDR1 is LNHDA and CDR2 is SQIVND (reference sequence). CDR3 in amino acids: CATGPGGAPLHF. The CDR3 coding sequence is TGTGCCACCGGACCAGGGGGCGCGCCCCTCCACTTT.

The chain couples TRBV28 to TRBJ2-4; possible D gene TRBD1, 5 bases. This CDR3 comprises 11 residues. V was trimmed by 7 bases and J by 16 bases, leaving 17 bases between them. The germline CDR1 and CDR2 sequences are MDHEN and SYDVKM. This chain's CDR3 is CASIGLRAAYF. CDR3 DNA: TGTGCCAGCATAGGGCTCAGGGCCGCCTACTTC.

CDR3 protein: CASSSTGGQETQYF. DNA for the CDR3: TGTGCCAGCAGCTCGACAGGGGGCCAAGAGACCCAGTACTTC. V and J are TRBV28 and TRBJ2-5, with 9 bases identical to TRBD1. Germline CDR1 MDHEN, CDR2 SYDVKM. Trimming at V came to 6 bases and at J to 1 base, leaving 3 bases not matched to a gene. The CDR3 totals 14 residues.

The CDR3 spells CASSEQDSGANVLTF. CDR3 in DNA: TGCGCCAGCAGTGAACAGGACTCTGGGGCCAACGTCCTGACTTTC. V is TRBV10-2 and J is TRBJ2-6; perhaps TRBD1 as D (5 bases). Trimming stripped 3 bases from V and 0 bases from J, with 6 bases between. Germline lookup yields CDR1 WSHSY and CDR2 SAAADI. The CDR3 sequence is 15 residues long.

The CDR3 is CASSEILAGYEQYF. CDR3 sequence (DNA): TGTGCCAGCAGTGAAATACTAGCGGGTTACGAGCAGTACTTC. This chain uses TRBV6-1 with TRBJ2-7, with 9 bases matching TRBD2. V lost 2 bases, J lost 4 bases, and 3 bases stayed unmatched. The CDR3 is 14 amino acids. Looked up from germline, CDR1 is MNHNS and CDR2 is SASEGT.

The chain uses TRBV2 and TRBJ1-4, with D possibly TRBD1 on 5 matching bases. Germline assignment: CDR1 SNHLY and CDR2 FYNNEI. This CDR3 spans 15 amino acids. V was pared by 1 base and J by 7 bases, with 13 bases between. Here the CDR3 reads CASSEDSGVGEKLFF. The CDR3 nucleotides read TGTGCCAGCAGTGAAGATTCGGGGGTTGGTGAAAAACTGTTTTTT.

In this sample, this clone turned up once. V and J are TRBV7-2 and TRBJ2-5, with D possibly matching TRBD2 (5 bases). V dropped 5 bases and J dropped 2 bases, with 9 bases sitting between them. The length of the CDR3 is 13 residues. Germline V gene lookup returns CDR1 SGHTA and CDR2 FQGNSA. CDR3 coding DNA: TGTGCCAGCAGCATCGGACTGCAAGAGACCCAGTACTTC. Residues: CASSIGLQETQYF.

The rearrangement joins TRBV11-2 to TRBJ2-1; 12 bases map to TRBD2. CDR1 SGHAT and CDR2 FQNNGV come from the germline V gene. The CDR3 covers 15 residues. V was clipped by 5 bases and J by 12 bases; unmatched bases: 11. CDR3 in DNA: TGTGCCAGCAGCACCTCTAGCGGGAGGGCCTCTGGGCAGTTCTTC. Translating gives CASSTSSGRASGQFF.

The CDR3 nucleotides are TGTGCCTGGAGTGTCCCCCTTTACTACGAGCAGTACTTC. Its translation is CAWSVPLYYEQYF. The V call is TRBV30, the J call TRBJ2-7; D gene ambiguous. With 0 bases removed from V and 3 bases from J, the gap between germline ends came to 9 bases. Germline CDR1 is GTSNPN and CDR2 is SVGIG (reference sequence). The length of the CDR3 is 13 residues.

As concerns this clone: This CDR3 is also generated by other DNA sequences in the sample. V is TRBV6-5 and J is TRBJ1-5, with D perhaps TRBD1 (5 bases). V lost 9 bases and J 2 bases, leaving 8 bases between the germline ends. The CDR3 totals 12 residues. Germline-derived CDR1 and CDR2 are MNHEY and SVGAGI. CDR3 DNA sequence: TGTGCCAGTCAGGGCGGCAATCAGCCCCAGCATTTT. Protein: CASQGGNQPQHF.

The genes are TRBV7-2 and TRBJ1-1, with D maybe TRBD1 (6 bases). Trimming took 2 bases from V and 1 from J, leaving 11 bases between them. The CDR3 has 15 amino acids. Germline assignment: CDR1 SGHTA and CDR2 FQGNSA. In DNA form, the CDR3 reads TGTGCCAGCAGCTTATTCGGACAGCCGAACACTGAAGCTTTCTTT. Its translation: CASSLFGQPNTEAFF.

This chain joins TRBV2 and TRBJ2-2, with TRBD2 matching over 8 bases. In germline, CDR1 is SNHLY, CDR2 FYNNEI. The CDR3 loop spans 15 amino acids. Trimming took 8 bases from V and 7 from J; bases not matched to a gene: 12. CDR3 DNA sequence: TGTGCCAGCGGGACCGGAGCGGGAGTCAGCGGGGAGCTGTTTTTT. Amino acid sequence: CASGTGAGVSGELFF.

V gene TRBV30 combines with J gene TRBJ1-5; D uncertain. V was shortened by 1 base and J by 0 bases, with 13 bases between the two germline ends. Germline-derived CDR1 and CDR2 are GTSNPN and SVGIG (reference sequence). This CDR3 is built from 16 residues. The CDR3 here is CAWSGRIRYSNQPQHF. CDR3 in DNA: TGTGCCTGGAGTGGGAGGATACGCTATAGCAATCAGCCCCAGCATTTT.

The chain links TRBV5-8 to TRBJ1-5; D unresolved. Trimming took 0 bases from V and 2 from J, leaving 12 bases between them. The CDR3 is 16 amino acids. From germline, CDR1 is SGHTS and CDR2 YDEGEE. Written as DNA, the CDR3 is TGTGCCAGCAGCTTGGAGGTATTGAGGGGCAATCAGCCCCAGCATTTT. This translates into CASSLEVLRGNQPQHF.

The rearrangement links TRBV28 to TRBJ2-1, with 8 bases identical to TRBD2. V lost 8 bases, J lost 9 bases, and 6 bases stayed unmatched. The CDR3 sequence is 12 residues long. Looked up from germline, CDR1 is MDHEN and CDR2 is SYDVKM. The CDR3 reads CASFGRASEQFF. CDR3 sequence (DNA): TGTGCCAGCTTCGGGAGGGCCAGTGAGCAGTTCTTC.

The chain has TRBV28 and TRBJ2-7; a weak D match, TRBD2 (6 bases). The germline V gene encodes CDR1 MDHEN and CDR2 SYDVKM. The V end lost 6 bases, the J end lost 2 bases, and 14 bases lay between the germline ends. The CDR3 covers 14 residues. The CDR3 sequence: CASRRDGLTYEQYF. The DNA for the CDR3 is TGTGCCAGCAGGCGGGACGGCTTGACCTACGAGCAGTACTTC.

Concerning this clone itself: At one boundary the junction diverges from the germline segment, which might be a read error. J is TRBJ2-5 and V is TRBV7-7; 7 nucleotides match TRBD1. The CDR3 covers 16 residues. Germline V gives CDR1 SSHAT, CDR2 FNYEAQ (reference sequence). This CDR3 reads CASSLGAQGNQETQYF. The CDR3 DNA is TGTGCTAGCAGCTTGGGAGCACAGGGGAACCAAGAGACCCAGTACTTC.

The genes are TRBV6-5 and TRBJ2-3, with D tentatively TRBD2 (5 bases). V lost 7 bases and J 0 bases, leaving 8 bases between the germline ends. This CDR3 is built from 13 residues. The V gene's germline CDR1 is MNHEY and CDR2 SVGAGI. The CDR3 DNA follows: TGTGCCAGCACTAGAGGGAGCACAGATACGCAGTATTTT. Amino acid sequence: CASTRGSTDTQYF.

The gene calls are TRBV7-2 and TRBJ2-7; D perhaps matches TRBD2 (5 bases). From germline, CDR1 is SGHTA and CDR2 FQGNSA. This CDR3 has 16 residues. Trimming left V 6 bases short and J 0 bases short, with 18 bases between. The CDR3 DNA is TGTGCCAGCAGTCGAAGAGTGGGGAGTACCTCCTACGAGCAGTACTTC. This sequence encodes CASSRRVGSTSYEQYF.

The genes are TRBV6-5 and TRBJ1-1; 7 bases align to TRBD1. J lost 7 bases, V lost 4 bases, and 9 bases had no gene match. Germline V gives CDR1 MNHEY, CDR2 SVGAGI. The CDR3 is made up of 14 amino acids. DNA of the CDR3: TGTGCCAGCAGTTTACATGGGACAGCCGGTGAAGCTTTCTTT. Encoded protein: CASSLHGTAGEAFF.

V and J are TRBV5-1 and TRBJ2-6; D ambiguous. V lost 2 bases to trimming and J lost 2 bases, with 8 bases between them. There are 15 residues in the CDR3. The V gene's germline CDR1 is SGHRS and CDR2 YFSETQ. The CDR3, as DNA: TGCGCCAGCAGCTTATTTACAGCTGGGGCCAACGTCCTGACTTTC. Residues: CASSLFTAGANVLTF.

CDR3 sequence: CASRSEAVFQETQYF. DNA of the CDR3: TGTGCCAGCAGATCAGAAGCGGTATTCCAAGAGACCCAGTACTTC. The chain has TRBV7-2 and TRBJ2-5; D possibly corresponds to TRBD2 (5 bases). Trimming pared 6 bases from V and 1 base from J, leaving 15 bases between. In germline, CDR1 is SGHTA, CDR2 FQGNSA. The CDR3 contains 15 residues. The variable domain in full, completed from reference TRBV7-2 and TRBJ2-5, reads GAGVSQSPSNKVTEKGKDVELRCDPISGHTALYWYRQSLGQGLEFLIYFQGNSAPDKSGLPSDRFSAERTGGSVSTLTIQRTQQEDSAVYLCASRSEAVFQETQYFGPGTRLLVL.

The chain is built from TRBV7-3 and TRBJ2-1; 7 bases are a match to TRBD2. This CDR3 spans 15 amino acids. Losses at the gene ends were 4 bases for V and 9 bases for J; bases not matched to a gene: 12. Germline values: CDR1 SGHTA, CDR2 FQGTGA. The CDR3 loop is CASSSTPGLPLEQFF. The CDR3 DNA reads TGTGCCAGCAGCTCAACGCCGGGACTACCGCTTGAGCAGTTCTTC.